A single sample gave rise to the 27 T cell receptor beta chains below, sequenced in a study of control samples from healthy donors and cancer patients. Using immunoSEQ multiplex PCR, the repertoire was profiled, and TCRdb retains in-frame clones only, with some absent. Among roughly 120,000 clones listed, just over 90% were seen once. The sequenced sample was PBMCs. The receptor source for this set is a man over 45 with head and neck cancer.

The rearrangement uses TRBV5-6 and TRBJ1-1; no firm D call. The CDR3 consists of 13 residues. V lost 1 base to trimming and J lost 3 bases, with 7 bases between them. Germline V CDR1 and CDR2: SGHDT, YYEEEE. CDR3 sequence (DNA): TGTGCCAGCAGCTTGAAAGGTTACACTGAAGCTTTCTTT. It yields the protein CASSLKGYTEAFF.

This chain uses TRBV7-8 with TRBJ1-1; D gene unclear. The germline V gene encodes CDR1 SGHVS and CDR2 FQNEAQ. V shed 1 base and J shed 6 bases, with 15 bases lying between them. The length of the CDR3 is 15 residues. The chain's CDR3 is CASSLEGSTHAEAFF. The CDR3 nucleotides are TGTGCCAGCAGCTTAGAGGGTTCAACGCACGCTGAAGCTTTCTTT.

The J gene is TRBJ2-2, the V gene TRBV28; D gene unclear. The CDR3 is made up of 15 amino acids. CDR1 MDHEN and CDR2 SYDVKM come from the germline V gene. Trimming shortened V by 1 base and J by 6 bases, and 12 bases separated the two germline ends. The CDR3 here is CASSLSVLGAGELFF. CDR3 DNA: TGTGCCAGCAGTTTATCGGTTCTTGGGGCCGGGGAGCTGTTTTTT.

The rearrangement uses TRBV30 and TRBJ2-7; D possibly uses TRBD1 or TRBD2 (5 bases each). Deletions cut 2 bases from V and 6 bases from J, with 11 bases between. This CDR3 contains 12 residues. From germline, CDR1 is GTSNPN and CDR2 SVGIG (reference sequence). In DNA, the CDR3 is TGTGCCTGGAGTCCTAAGGGGACCGAGCAGTACTTC. Its translation is CAWSPKGTEQYF.

The J gene is TRBJ1-2, the V gene TRBV9, with D possibly TRBD1 on 6 matching bases. The CDR3 is 16 residues long. The germline V gene encodes CDR1 SGDLS and CDR2 YYNGEE. The V end was cut by 3 bases, the J end by 5 bases, with 20 bases between. In DNA, the CDR3 is TGTGCCAGCAGCGCCCCCTCCGGGGGGGACATTTATGGCTACACCTTC. It yields the protein CASSAPSGGDIYGYTF.

The rearrangement links TRBV24-1 to TRBJ2-5; 8 bases are a match to TRBD2. In germline, CDR1 is KGHDR, CDR2 SFDVKD. Unmatched junction bases numbered 6, after V lost 5 bases and J lost 5 bases. This CDR3 is 14 amino acids long. The CDR3 nucleotides read TGTGCCACCAGTGGTAGCGGGGCTGGGGAGACCCAGTACTTC. Its protein product is CATSGSGAGETQYF.

The chain links TRBV27 to TRBJ1-6; 8 bases match TRBD1. V trimming: 1 base; J trimming: 8 bases; junction bases outside the gene matches: 1. Germline CDR1 and CDR2: MNHEY and SMNVEV (reference sequence). The CDR3 runs 14 residues. CDR3 sequence (DNA): TGTGCCAGCAGTTTATACAGGGGGTATTCACCCCTCCACTTT. This translates into CASSLYRGYSPLHF.

Comment on this clone: No conserved phenylalanine or tryptophan is present at the end of the CDR3, so a read error is the likely explanation. No DNA is shown, since the ends of the CDR3 on it are uncertain; the CDR3 is the one TCRdb lists. The chain recombines TRBV11-2 with TRBJ1-2. Ends included, the CDR3 has 11 residues. Looked up from germline, CDR1 is SGHAT and CDR2 is FQNNGV. CDR3 amino acids: CASSLGGDPGI.

The CDR3 loop reads CASSLGPGQRFSYEQYF. CDR3 nucleotide sequence: TGTGCCAGCAGCTTGGGACCGGGACAGAGATTCTCCTACGAGCAGTACTTC. The chain carries TRBV13 and TRBJ2-7; 7 nucleotides align to TRBD1. This CDR3 contains 17 residues. CDR1 PRHDT and CDR2 FYEKMQ come from the germline V gene (reference sequence). J was trimmed by 0 bases and V by 3 bases; bases with no gene match: 11.

The CDR3 is CASSPSPTGNTEAFF. The CDR3 nucleotides are TGCGCCAGCAGCCCCTCCCCGACAGGGAACACTGAAGCTTTCTTT. The chain employs TRBV4-1 and TRBJ1-1; TRBD1 is a possible D gene (6 bases). In germline, CDR1 is MGHRA, CDR2 YSYEKL. Trimming shortened V by 4 bases and J by 1 base, and 13 bases separated the two germline ends. The CDR3 has 15 residues.

The chain combines TRBV6-2 or TRBV6-3 with TRBJ2-1, with TRBD2 matching over 9 bases. Germline V gene sequence: CDR1 MNHEY, CDR2 SVGEGT. This CDR3 is built from 20 residues. V lost 4 bases to trimming and J lost 5 bases; unmatched junction nucleotides: 21. The CDR3 is CASSSIWVAGGPGIDNEQFF. As DNA, the CDR3 is TGTGCCAGCAGTTCAATATGGGTGGCGGGGGGGCCAGGTATAGACAATGAGCAGTTCTTC.

The V gene is TRBV18, the J gene TRBJ1-5; a possible D gene is TRBD1 (6 bases). Looked up from germline, CDR1 is KGHSH and CDR2 is LQKENI. V lost 0 bases, J lost 5 bases, and 14 bases lay in between. This CDR3 has 16 residues. CDR3 region: CASSPPLQGSHQPQHF. The CDR3 DNA reads TGTGCCAGCTCACCACCATTACAGGGCTCGCATCAGCCCCAGCATTTT.

This clone was detected once. CDR3 sequence (DNA): TGTGCCAGCTCACCACCAGGGACAGGAATTGAAGCTTTCTTT. Encoded protein: CASSPPGTGIEAFF. This sequence joins TRBV18 and TRBJ1-1, with 8 bases identical to TRBD1. J gave up 7 bases and V 0 bases, and 4 bases lay outside the gene matches. Germline CDR1 KGHSH, CDR2 LQKENI. This CDR3 contains 14 residues.

This chain links TRBV5-1 with TRBJ2-5, with a tentative D call TRBD1 (5 bases). The CDR3 loop spans 15 amino acids. Between the trimmed V and J ends, which lost 5 bases and 2 bases, there was a span of 16 bases. Germline assignment: CDR1 SGHRS and CDR2 YFSETQ. In DNA form, the CDR3 reads TGCGCCAGCAGAACTTCTGGGGCAGGTCAAGAGACCCAGTACTTC. Translated: CASRTSGAGQETQYF. Variable domain in full (rest from reference TRBV5-1 and TRBJ2-5): KAGVTQTPRYLIKTRGQQVTLSCSPISGHRSVSWYQQTPGQGLQFLFEYFSETQRNKGNFPGRFSGRQFSNSRSEMNVSTLELGDSALYLCASRTSGAGQETQYFGPGTRLLVL.

This clone occurred once. The J gene is TRBJ1-6, the V gene TRBV25-1, with 9 positions matching TRBD1. The CDR3 is 16 residues long. V trimming: 2 bases; J trimming: 3 bases; junction bases outside the gene matches: 2. The germline V gene encodes CDR1 MGHDK and CDR2 SYGVNS. CDR3 bases: TGTGCCAGCAGTGAAGGGGACAGGGTCTATAATTCACCCCTCCACTTT. This codes for CASSEGDRVYNSPLHF.

There are a few counts of this clone. This chain links TRBV4-2 with TRBJ2-3; no reliable D call. The CDR3 is 13 residues long. Trimming cost V 5 bases and J 0 bases, with 6 bases left between them. The germline V gene encodes CDR1 LGHNA and CDR2 YNFKEQ. The CDR3 protein is CASSEASTDTQYF. CDR3 DNA sequence: TGTGCCAGCAGCGAGGCTAGCACAGATACGCAGTATTTT.

The chain has TRBV12-5 and TRBJ1-5, with no clear D. CDR1 is LGHNT and CDR2 is FRNRAP in the germline V gene. CDR3 length: 13 residues. The V gene lost 1 base and the J gene lost 4 bases, with 5 bases spanning the gap. In nucleotides, the CDR3 is TGTGCTAGTGGTTTGGCTCGAAATCAGCCCCAGCATTTT. This encodes CASGLARNQPQHF.

J is TRBJ1-1 and V is TRBV5-5; TRBD1 might be the D (6 bases). Per germline, CDR1 SGHKS and CDR2 YYEKEE (reference sequence). The CDR3 runs 14 residues. Trimming stripped 0 bases from V and 8 bases from J, with 14 bases between. CDR3 nucleotide sequence: TGTGCCAGCAGCTTGGATACTAGTACAGGGGAAGCTTTCTTT. Protein sequence: CASSLDTSTGEAFF.

The chain carries TRBV20-1 and TRBJ2-1; D possibly corresponds to TRBD1 (5 bases). This CDR3 has 16 amino acids. Trimming removed 3 bases at V and 5 bases at J, with 20 bases between. Germline CDR1 DFQATT, CDR2 SNEGSKA (reference sequence). CDR3 in DNA: TGCAGTGCTAGTTCCAGGGCCTCAAATTTGGACAATGAGCAGTTCTTC. The encoded protein is CSASSRASNLDNEQFF.

The chain recombines TRBV6-6 with TRBJ2-3; no definite D call. V lost 2 bases and J 0 bases, leaving 9 bases between the germline ends. Germline V gene data show CDR1 as MNHNY and CDR2 as SVGAGI (reference sequence). The CDR3 has 15 amino acids. The CDR3, as DNA: TGTGCCAGCAGTTACACATCCACTAGCACAGATACGCAGTATTTT. This gives the protein CASSYTSTSTDTQYF.

The chain employs TRBV7-2 and TRBJ1-2; D is perhaps TRBD1 (6 bases). This CDR3 region has 14 residues. The germline CDR1 and CDR2 sequences are SGHTA and FQGNSA. V was trimmed by 0 bases and J by 7 bases, leaving 12 bases between them. The CDR3 nucleotides read TGTGCCAGCAGCTTAGCGCGCAGGGGCGGTGGCTACACCTTC. Its protein is CASSLARRGGGYTF.

The CDR3, as DNA: TGTGCAAGTCGCTTAGCGCTAGCTAGCGGGGTACAAGAGACCCAGTACTTC. Its protein is CASRLALASGVQETQYF. The chain has TRBV12-2 and TRBJ2-5; TRBD2 is the table's D call and was not checked against the DNA. TRBV12-2 is recorded as a pseudogene. CDR3 length: 17 amino acids.

The chain uses TRBV4-1 and TRBJ1-2; D uncertain. This CDR3 has 13 amino acids. The germline gives CDR1 MGHRA, CDR2 YSYEKL. Deletions cut 0 bases from V and 5 bases from J, with 7 bases between. This CDR3 is CASSQEGSYGYTF. For the CDR3, the DNA is TGCGCCAGCAGCCAAGAGGGTTCTTATGGCTACACCTTC.

This rearrangement joins TRBV6-6 to TRBJ1-2; no reliable D call. Germline-derived CDR1 and CDR2 are MNHNY and SVGAGI (reference sequence). V was shortened by 8 bases and J by 4 bases, with 2 bases between the two germline ends. The CDR3 consists of 9 residues. The CDR3 protein is CASGYGYTF. Here the CDR3 DNA reads TGTGCCAGCGGCTATGGCTACACCTTC.

V and J are TRBV19 and TRBJ2-4; TRBD1 agrees at 8 bases. CDR3 length: 15 residues. Germline V gives CDR1 LNHDA, CDR2 SQIVND (reference sequence). The junction had 7 bases not matched to a gene; V was cut back by 6 bases and J by 3 bases. CDR3 nucleotide sequence: TGTGCCAGTAGGACACAGGGGGGTGGCAAAAACATTCAGTACTTC. Its translation: CASRTQGGGKNIQYF.

This chain uses TRBV5-1 with TRBJ1-1; tentative D call: TRBD1 (5 bases). The germline V gene encodes CDR1 SGHRS and CDR2 YFSETQ. V was cut by 2 bases and J by 4 bases, with 18 bases left in between. This CDR3 has 16 residues. In DNA form, the CDR3 reads TGCGCCAGCAGCTTTCAGCTCCTAGAGGGGAGCACTGAAGCTTTCTTT. Translation gives CASSFQLLEGSTEAFF.

The V call is TRBV6-5, the J call TRBJ2-1; the match to TRBD2 covers 7 bases. The CDR3 has 14 residues. Germline CDR1 and CDR2: MNHEY and SVGAGI. V shed 7 bases and J 3 bases; nucleotides not matched to a gene: 6. DNA for the CDR3: TGTGCCAGCACTACCGGGACTAACTACAATGAGCAGTTCTTC. This sequence encodes CASTTGTNYNEQFF.